This T cell receptor beta chain was retrieved from a study of regulatory T cells in long-lasting Graves disease. As concerns this clonotype: Its target is unknown. A read error may produce the germline difference seen at one junction end.

Both iRepertoire HTBI primers and Arm-PCR of CDR3 regions were used to build the TCR beta libraries. Each CDR3 protein is one row after TCRdb ran MiXCR on the multiplex PCR reads. The repertoire consists of approximately 400,000 distinct CDR3 sequences, with 20% to 25% occurring once and the leading ten covering about 27%. Per germline, CDR1 LGHDT and CDR2 YNNKEL (reference sequence). The CDR3 totals 15 residues. Study-wide points: Segments TRBV28, TRBJ1-2 and TRBJ2-5 showed preferential usage in persistent disease.

Noted time point: persistent/refractory GD, antithyroid drugs over 5 years with positive TRAb. Following extraction of RNA from PBMCs, that RNA was used to make the TCR library. Here the sequenced sample was peripheral blood mononuclear cells (PBMCs), taken when the disease was refractory, from a patient treated with antithyroid drugs. The genes are TRBV3-1 and TRBJ1-2; maybe TRBD1 (5 bases). The origin of this receptor is a female donor with Graves disease. CDR3 residues: CAGSYGTPSTGGYTF. DNA of the CDR3: TGTGCCGGCAGCTACGGGACTCCTTCAACGGGTGGCTACACCTTC.